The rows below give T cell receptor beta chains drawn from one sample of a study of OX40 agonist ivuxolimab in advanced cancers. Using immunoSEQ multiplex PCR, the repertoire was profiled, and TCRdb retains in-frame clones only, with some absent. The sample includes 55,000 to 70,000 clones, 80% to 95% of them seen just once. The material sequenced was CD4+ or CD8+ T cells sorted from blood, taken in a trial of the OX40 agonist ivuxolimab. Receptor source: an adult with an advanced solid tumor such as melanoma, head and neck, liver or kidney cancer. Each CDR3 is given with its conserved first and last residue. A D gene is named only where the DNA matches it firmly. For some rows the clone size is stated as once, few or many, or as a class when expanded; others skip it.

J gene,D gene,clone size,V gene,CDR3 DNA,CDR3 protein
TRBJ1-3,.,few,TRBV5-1,TGCGCCAGCAGCTTGGGAATCCAGGGCTCTGGAAACACCATATATTTT,CASSLGIQGSGNTIYF
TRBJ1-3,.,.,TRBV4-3,TGCGCCAGCAGCCAAGATACGGGGTCCGGAAACACCATATATTTT,CASSQDTGSGNTIYF
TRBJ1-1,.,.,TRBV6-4,TGTGCCAGCAGTGACTCGTGGCAGGACACTGAAGCTTTCTTT,CASSDSWQDTEAFF
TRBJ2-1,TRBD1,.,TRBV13,TGTGCCAGCAGTCGCACAGGGGGCGGATACAATGAGCAGTTCTTC,CASSRTGGGYNEQFF
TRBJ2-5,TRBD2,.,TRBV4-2,TGTGCCAGCAGCCAAGATGGTGCGGGGGTTGGTGTAGAGACCCAGTACTTC,CASSQDGAGVGVETQYF
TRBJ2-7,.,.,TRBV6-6,TGTGCCAGCAGCTGGGGACCCTACGAGCAGTACTTC,CASSWGPYEQYF
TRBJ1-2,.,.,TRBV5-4,TGTGCCAGCTTGGGGGGGGGCCCCCCCCCTGGCTACACCTTC,CASLGGGPPPGYTF
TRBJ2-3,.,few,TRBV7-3,TGTGCCAGCAGCCCAGGGCTCCCAGATACGCAGTATTTT,CASSPGLPDTQYF
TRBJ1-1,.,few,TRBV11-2,TGTGCCAGCAGCTTAGGATCGGCAGAAGCTTTCTTT,CASSLGSAEAFF
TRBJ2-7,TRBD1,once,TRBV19,TGTGCCAGTAGTATTGGGCAGGGGGCCTACGAGCAGTACTTC,CASSIGQGAYEQYF
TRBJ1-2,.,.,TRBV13,TGTGCCAGCAGCTCGAATCGGGACCGACCGAACTATGGCTACACCTTC,CASSSNRDRPNYGYTF
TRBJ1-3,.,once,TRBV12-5,TGTGCTAGTGGTTCGCCCCACCCCGGCGGGACCTCTGGAAACACCATATATTTT,CASGSPHPGGTSGNTIYF
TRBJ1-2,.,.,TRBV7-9,TGTGCCAGCAGCCGGGGTGGGGGCGATTTCCTCCCCTATGGCTACACCTTC,CASSRGGGDFLPYGYTF
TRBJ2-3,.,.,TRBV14,TGTGCCAGCAGCCAGGAAACGGGAGATACGCAGTATTTT,CASSQETGDTQYF
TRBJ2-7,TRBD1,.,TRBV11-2,TGTGCCAGCAGCCTAATCGGGACAGGGGGGGTCTACGAGCAGTACTTC,CASSLIGTGGVYEQYF
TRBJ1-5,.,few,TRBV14,TGTGCCAGCAGCCAAGCCGTTGGATTGGGCAATCAGCCCCAGCATTTT,CASSQAVGLGNQPQHF
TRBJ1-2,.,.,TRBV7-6,TGTGCCAGCAGCTTACAGACTAACTATGGCTACACCTTC,CASSLQTNYGYTF
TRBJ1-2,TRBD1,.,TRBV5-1,TGCGCCAGCAGCAAGGACCGGGACAGGGGTATCCGCGGCTACACCTTC,CASSKDRDRGIRGYTF
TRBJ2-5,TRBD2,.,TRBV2,TGTGCCAGCAGTGGCGTCGGGACTAGCGTGGAGACCCAGTACTTC,CASSGVGTSVETQYF
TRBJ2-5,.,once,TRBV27,TGTGCCAGCAGGATCGGAGCCCAAGAGACCCAGTACTTC,CASRIGAQETQYF
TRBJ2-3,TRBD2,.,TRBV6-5,TGTGCCAGCAGTTACGGGAGTAGCGGGGTAACAGATACGCAGTATTTT,CASSYGSSGVTDTQYF
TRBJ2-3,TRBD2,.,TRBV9,TGTGCCAGCAGCCAGCGGGGTTCTCGGGACCCGGTGGATACGCAGTATTTT,CASSQRGSRDPVDTQYF
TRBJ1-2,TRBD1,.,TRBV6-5,TGTGCCAGCAGTTCCTTGGACAGGGTCAACTATGGCTACACCTTC,CASSSLDRVNYGYTF
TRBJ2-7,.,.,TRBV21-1,TGTGCCAGCAGCAAACCGGGACAGAACTACGAGCAGTACTTC,CASSKPGQNYEQYF
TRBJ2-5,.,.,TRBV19,TGTGCCAGTGGGGCTATGGTAGGGGAGACCCAGTACTTC,CASGAMVGETQYF
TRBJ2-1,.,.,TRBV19,TGTGCCAGTAGTAAGGGGGGGGCCTACAATGAGCAGTTCTTC,CASSKGGAYNEQFF
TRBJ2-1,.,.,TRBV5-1,TGCGCCAGCAGCTTGGGACACCCTTCGGTGAATGAGCAGTTCTTC,CASSLGHPSVNEQFF
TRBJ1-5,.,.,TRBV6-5,TGTGCCAGCGGGCAGGGTAGCAATCAGCCCCAGCATTTT,CASGQGSNQPQHF